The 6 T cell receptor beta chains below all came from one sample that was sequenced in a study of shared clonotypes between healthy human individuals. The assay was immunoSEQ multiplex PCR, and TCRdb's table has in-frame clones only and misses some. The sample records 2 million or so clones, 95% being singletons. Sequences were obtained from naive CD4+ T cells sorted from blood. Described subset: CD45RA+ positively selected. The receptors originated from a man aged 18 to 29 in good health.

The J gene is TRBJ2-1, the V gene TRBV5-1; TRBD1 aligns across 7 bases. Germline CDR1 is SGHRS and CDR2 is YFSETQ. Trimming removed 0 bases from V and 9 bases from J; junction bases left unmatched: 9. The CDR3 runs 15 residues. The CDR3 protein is CASSLVDRSSGEQFF. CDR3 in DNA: TGCGCCAGCAGCTTGGTGGACAGGTCGTCTGGTGAGCAGTTCTTC.

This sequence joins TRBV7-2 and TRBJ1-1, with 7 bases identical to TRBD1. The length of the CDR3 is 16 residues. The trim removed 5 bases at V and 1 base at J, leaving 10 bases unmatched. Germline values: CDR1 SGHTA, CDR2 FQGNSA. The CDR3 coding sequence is TGTGCCAGCAGCCCTCGACAGGGTATATCGAACACTGAAGCTTTCTTT. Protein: CASSPRQGISNTEAFF.

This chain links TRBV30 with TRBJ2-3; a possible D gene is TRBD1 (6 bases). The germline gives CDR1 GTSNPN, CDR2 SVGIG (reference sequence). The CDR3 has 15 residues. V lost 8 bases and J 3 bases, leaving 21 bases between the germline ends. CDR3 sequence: CAGKLQGKATDTQYF. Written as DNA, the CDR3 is TGTGCCGGGAAGTTACAGGGAAAGGCTACAGATACGCAGTATTTT.

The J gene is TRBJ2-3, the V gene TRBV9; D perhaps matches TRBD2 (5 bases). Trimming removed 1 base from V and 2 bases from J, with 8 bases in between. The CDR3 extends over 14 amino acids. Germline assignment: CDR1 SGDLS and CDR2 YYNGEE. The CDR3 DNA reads TGTGCCAGCAGCGTACCCGGGGTCACAGATACGCAGTATTTT. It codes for CASSVPGVTDTQYF. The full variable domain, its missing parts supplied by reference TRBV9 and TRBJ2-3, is DSGVTQTPKHLITATGQRVTLRCSPRSGDLSVYWYQQSLDQGLQFLIQYYNGEERAKGNILERFSAQQFPDLHSELNLSSLELGDSALYFCASSVPGVTDTQYFGPGTRLTVL.

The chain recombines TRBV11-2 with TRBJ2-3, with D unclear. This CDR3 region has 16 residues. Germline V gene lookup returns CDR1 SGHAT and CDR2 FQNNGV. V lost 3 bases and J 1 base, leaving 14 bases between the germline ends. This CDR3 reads CASSLDGAPRTDTQYF. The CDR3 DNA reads TGTGCCAGCAGCTTGGATGGCGCCCCCCGCACAGATACGCAGTATTTT.

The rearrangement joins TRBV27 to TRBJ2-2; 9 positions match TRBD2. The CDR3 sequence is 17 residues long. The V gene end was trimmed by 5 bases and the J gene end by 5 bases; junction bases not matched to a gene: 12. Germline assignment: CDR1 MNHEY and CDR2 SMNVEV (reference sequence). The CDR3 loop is CASSPSDSGSRTGELFF. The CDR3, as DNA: TGTGCCAGCAGTCCTTCCGATAGCGGGAGCCGAACCGGGGAGCTGTTTTTT.